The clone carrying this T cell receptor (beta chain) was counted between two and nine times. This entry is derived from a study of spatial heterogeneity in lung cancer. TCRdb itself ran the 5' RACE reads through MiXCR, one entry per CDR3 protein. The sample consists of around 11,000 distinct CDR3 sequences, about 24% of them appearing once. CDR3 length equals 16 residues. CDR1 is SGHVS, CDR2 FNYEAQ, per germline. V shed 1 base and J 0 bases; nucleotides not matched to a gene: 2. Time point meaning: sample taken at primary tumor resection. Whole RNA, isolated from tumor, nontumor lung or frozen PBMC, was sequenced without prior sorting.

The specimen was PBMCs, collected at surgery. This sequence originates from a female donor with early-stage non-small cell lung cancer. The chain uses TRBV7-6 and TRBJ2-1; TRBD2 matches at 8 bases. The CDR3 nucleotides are TGTGCCAGCAGCTTAGGTGGGACTAGCTCCTACAATGAGCAGTTCTTC. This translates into CASSLGGTSSYNEQFF.